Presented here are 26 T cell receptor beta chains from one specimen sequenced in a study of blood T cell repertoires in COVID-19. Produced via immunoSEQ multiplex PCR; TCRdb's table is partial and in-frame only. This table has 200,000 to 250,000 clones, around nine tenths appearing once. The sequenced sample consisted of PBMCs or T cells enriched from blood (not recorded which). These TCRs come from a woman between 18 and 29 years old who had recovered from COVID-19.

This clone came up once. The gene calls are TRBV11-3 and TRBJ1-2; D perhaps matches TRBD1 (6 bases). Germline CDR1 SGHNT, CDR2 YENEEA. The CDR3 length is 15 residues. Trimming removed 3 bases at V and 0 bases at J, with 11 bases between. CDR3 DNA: TGTGCCAGCAGCTTTGGGGACAAGGCTAACTATGGCTACACCTTC. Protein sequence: CASSFGDKANYGYTF.

CDR3 coding DNA: TGTGCCAGCAGTTTCGCGGGAGCCGGGGAGCTGTTTTTT. Its translation is CASSFAGAGELFF. The chain is built from TRBV27 and TRBJ2-2; 7 bases agree with TRBD2. V lost 3 bases to trimming and J lost 6 bases; unmatched junction nucleotides: 1. The CDR3 loop spans 13 amino acids. Germline CDR1 reads MNHEY; CDR2 reads SMNVEV (reference sequence).

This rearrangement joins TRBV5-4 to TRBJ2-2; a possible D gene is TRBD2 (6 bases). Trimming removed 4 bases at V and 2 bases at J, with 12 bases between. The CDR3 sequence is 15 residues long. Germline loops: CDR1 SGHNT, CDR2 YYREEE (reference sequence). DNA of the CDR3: TGTGCCAGCAGCAAATCGGGGGTTAACACCGGGGAGCTGTTTTTT. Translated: CASSKSGVNTGELFF.

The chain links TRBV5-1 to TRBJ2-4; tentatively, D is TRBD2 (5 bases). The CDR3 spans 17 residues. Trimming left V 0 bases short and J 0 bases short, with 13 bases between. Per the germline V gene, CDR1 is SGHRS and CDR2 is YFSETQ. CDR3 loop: CASSLGRWELAKNIQYF. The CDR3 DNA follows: TGCGCCAGCAGCTTGGGCAGATGGGAGCTAGCCAAAAACATTCAGTACTTC.

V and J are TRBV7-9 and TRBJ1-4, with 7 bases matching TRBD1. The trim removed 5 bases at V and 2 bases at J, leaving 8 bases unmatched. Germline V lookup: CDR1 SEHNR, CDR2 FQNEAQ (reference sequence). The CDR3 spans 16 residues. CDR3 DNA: TGTGCCAGCAGCCGTGACAGGGCCACCACTAATGAAAAACTGTTTTTT. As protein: CASSRDRATTNEKLFF.

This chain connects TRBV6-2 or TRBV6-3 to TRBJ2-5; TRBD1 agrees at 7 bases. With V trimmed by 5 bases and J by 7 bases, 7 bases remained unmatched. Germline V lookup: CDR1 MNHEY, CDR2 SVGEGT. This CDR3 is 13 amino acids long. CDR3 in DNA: TGTGCCAGCAGTAAACAGGGGCCACCGACCCAGTACTTC. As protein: CASSKQGPPTQYF.

Here the CDR3 DNA reads TGTGCCAGCAGCTTATATGGGCGAAACACTGAAGCTTTCTTT. Protein: CASSLYGRNTEAFF. The genes are TRBV5-5 and TRBJ1-1, with D uncertain. The CDR3 runs 14 residues. Trimming pared 2 bases from V and 2 bases from J, leaving 10 bases between. Germline-derived CDR1 and CDR2 are SGHKS and YYEKEE (reference sequence).

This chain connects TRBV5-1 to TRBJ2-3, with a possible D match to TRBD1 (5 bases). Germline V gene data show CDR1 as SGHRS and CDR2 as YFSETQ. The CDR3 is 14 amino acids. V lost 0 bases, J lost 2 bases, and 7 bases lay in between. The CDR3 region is CASSLGQPTDTQYF. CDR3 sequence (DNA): TGCGCCAGCAGCTTGGGACAGCCCACAGATACGCAGTATTTT.

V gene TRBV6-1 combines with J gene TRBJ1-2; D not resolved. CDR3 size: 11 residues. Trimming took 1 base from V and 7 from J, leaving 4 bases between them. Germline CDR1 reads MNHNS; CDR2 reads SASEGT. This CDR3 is CASSEGVGYTF. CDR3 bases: TGTGCCAGCAGTGAAGGAGTTGGCTACACCTTC.

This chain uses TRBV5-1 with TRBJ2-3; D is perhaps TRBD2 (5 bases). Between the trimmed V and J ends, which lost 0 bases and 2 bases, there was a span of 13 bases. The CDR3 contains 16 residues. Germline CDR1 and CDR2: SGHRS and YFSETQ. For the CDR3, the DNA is TGCGCCAGCAGCTTGGGGTCTAGCCGTTCCACAGATACGCAGTATTTT. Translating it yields CASSLGSSRSTDTQYF.

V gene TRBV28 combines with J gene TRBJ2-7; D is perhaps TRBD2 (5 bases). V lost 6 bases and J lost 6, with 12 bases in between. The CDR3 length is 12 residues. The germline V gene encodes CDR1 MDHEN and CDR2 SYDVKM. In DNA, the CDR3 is TGTGCCAGCAGCAGAGGGTTTGGCGAGCAGTACTTC. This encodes CASSRGFGEQYF.

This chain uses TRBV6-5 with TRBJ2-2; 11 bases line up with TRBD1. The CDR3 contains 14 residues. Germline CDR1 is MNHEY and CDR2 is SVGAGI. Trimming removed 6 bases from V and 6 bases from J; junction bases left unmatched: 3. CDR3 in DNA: TGTGCCAGCAGGCCGGGACAGGGGGCCGGGGAGCTGTTTTTT. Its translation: CASRPGQGAGELFF.

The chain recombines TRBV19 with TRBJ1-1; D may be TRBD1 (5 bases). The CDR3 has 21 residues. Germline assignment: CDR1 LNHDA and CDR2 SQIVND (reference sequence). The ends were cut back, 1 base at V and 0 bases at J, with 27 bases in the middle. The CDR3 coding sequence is TGTGCCAGTAGTATAGGGCTTAACCAGTGGACAAGAGAACCGGTGAACACTGAAGCTTTCTTT. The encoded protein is CASSIGLNQWTREPVNTEAFF.

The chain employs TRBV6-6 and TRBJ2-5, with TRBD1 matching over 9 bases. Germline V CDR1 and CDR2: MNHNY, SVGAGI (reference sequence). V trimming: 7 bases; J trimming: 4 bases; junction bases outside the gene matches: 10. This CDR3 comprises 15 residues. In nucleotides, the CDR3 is TGTGCCAGCACCGGGACAGGGTCAAAGAGAGAGACCCAGTACTTC. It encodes CASTGTGSKRETQYF.

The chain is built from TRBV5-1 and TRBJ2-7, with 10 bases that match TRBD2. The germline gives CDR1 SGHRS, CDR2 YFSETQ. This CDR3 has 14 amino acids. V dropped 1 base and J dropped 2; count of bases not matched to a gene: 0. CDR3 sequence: CASSLLAGAYEQYF. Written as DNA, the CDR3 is TGCGCCAGCAGCTTGCTAGCGGGGGCCTACGAGCAGTACTTC. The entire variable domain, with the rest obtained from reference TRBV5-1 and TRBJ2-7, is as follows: KAGVTQTPRYLIKTRGQQVTLSCSPISGHRSVSWYQQTPGQGLQFLFEYFSETQRNKGNFPGRFSGRQFSNSRSEMNVSTLELGDSALYLCASSLLAGAYEQYFGPGTRLTVT.

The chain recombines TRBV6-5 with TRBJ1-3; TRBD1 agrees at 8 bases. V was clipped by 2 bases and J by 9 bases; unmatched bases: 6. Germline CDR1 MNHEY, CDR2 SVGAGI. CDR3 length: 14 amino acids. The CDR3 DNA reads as TGTGCCAGCAGTTACCCAAGACAGGGGATCACCATATATTTT. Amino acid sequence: CASSYPRQGITIYF.

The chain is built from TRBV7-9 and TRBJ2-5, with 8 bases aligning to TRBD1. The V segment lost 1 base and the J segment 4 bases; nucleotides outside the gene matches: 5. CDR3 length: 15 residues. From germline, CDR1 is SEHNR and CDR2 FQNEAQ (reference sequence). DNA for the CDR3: TGTGCCAGCAGCTTAGGGTTAACAGGGGGAGAGACCCAGTACTTC. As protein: CASSLGLTGGETQYF.

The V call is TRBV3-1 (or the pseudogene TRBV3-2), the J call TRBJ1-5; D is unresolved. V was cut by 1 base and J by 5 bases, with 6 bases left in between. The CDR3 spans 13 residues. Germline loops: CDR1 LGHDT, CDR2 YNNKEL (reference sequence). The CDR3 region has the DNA TGTGCCAGCAGCCAAGGTTTAGATCAGCCCCAGCATTTT. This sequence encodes CASSQGLDQPQHF.

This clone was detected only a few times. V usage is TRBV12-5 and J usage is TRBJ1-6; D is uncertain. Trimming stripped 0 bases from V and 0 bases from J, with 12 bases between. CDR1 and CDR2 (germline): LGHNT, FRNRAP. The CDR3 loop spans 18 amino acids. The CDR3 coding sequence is TGTGCTAGTGGTTTGGTAGTTTGGTCGAGCTCCTATAATTCACCCCTCCACTTT. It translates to CASGLVVWSSSYNSPLHF. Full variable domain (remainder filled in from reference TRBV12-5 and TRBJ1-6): DARVTQTPRHKVTEMGQEVTMRCQPILGHNTVFWYRQTMMQGLELLAYFRNRAPLDDSGMPKDRFSAEMPDATLATLKIQPSEPRDSAVYFCASGLVVWSSSYNSPLHFGNGTRLTVT.

CDR3 loop: CASSEHPTGATDTQYF. The CDR3, as DNA: TGTGCCAGCAGTGAACACCCGACAGGGGCAACAGATACGCAGTATTTT. The chain is built from TRBV6-4 and TRBJ2-3; 8 bases are a match to TRBD1. In germline, CDR1 is MRHNA, CDR2 SNTAGT. The CDR3 totals 16 residues. The V segment lost 3 bases and the J segment 3 bases; nucleotides outside the gene matches: 8.

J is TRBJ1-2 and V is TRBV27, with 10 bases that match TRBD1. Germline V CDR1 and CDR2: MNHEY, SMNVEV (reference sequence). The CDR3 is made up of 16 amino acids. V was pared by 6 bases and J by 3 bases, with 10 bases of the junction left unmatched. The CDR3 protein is CASSKAGQGRDYGYTF. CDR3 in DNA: TGTGCCAGCAGCAAGGCGGGACAGGGGCGAGACTATGGCTACACCTTC.

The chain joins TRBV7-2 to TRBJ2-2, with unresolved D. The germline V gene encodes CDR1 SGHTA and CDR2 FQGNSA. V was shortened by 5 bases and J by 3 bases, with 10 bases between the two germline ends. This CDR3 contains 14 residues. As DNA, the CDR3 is TGTGCCAGCAGCCAGGCGACGCACACCGGGGAGCTGTTTTTT. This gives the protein CASSQATHTGELFF.

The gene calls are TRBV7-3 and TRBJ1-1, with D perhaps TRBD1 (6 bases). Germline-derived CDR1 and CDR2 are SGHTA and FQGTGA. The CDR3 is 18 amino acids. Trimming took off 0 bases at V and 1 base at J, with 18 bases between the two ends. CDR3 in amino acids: CASSLTVGGHFQNTEAFF. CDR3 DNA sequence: TGTGCCAGCAGCTTAACTGTTGGGGGACACTTCCAGAACACTGAAGCTTTCTTT.

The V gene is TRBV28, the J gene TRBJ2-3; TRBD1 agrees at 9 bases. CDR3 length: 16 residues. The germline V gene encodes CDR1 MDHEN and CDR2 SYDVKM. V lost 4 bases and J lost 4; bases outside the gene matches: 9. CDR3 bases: TGTGCCAGCAGTTCAATGGGGGACAGGGTAGCAGATACGCAGTATTTT. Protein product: CASSSMGDRVADTQYF.

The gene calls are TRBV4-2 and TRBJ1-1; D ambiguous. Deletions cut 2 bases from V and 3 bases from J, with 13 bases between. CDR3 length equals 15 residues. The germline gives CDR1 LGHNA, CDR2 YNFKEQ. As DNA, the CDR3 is TGTGCCAGCAGCCAATTCGACCGAGGGCACACTGAAGCTTTCTTT. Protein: CASSQFDRGHTEAFF.

The CDR3 DNA is TGCGCCAGCAGCTCAGGGGGTTCGGGTGGCTACACCTTC. Its protein product is CASSSGGSGGYTF. The rearrangement links TRBV5-1 to TRBJ1-2, with 7 nucleotides matching TRBD1. CDR3 length: 13 amino acids. The V and J ends lost 3 bases and 7 bases, in that order; junction bases with no gene match: 6. Germline V CDR1 and CDR2: SGHRS, YFSETQ.